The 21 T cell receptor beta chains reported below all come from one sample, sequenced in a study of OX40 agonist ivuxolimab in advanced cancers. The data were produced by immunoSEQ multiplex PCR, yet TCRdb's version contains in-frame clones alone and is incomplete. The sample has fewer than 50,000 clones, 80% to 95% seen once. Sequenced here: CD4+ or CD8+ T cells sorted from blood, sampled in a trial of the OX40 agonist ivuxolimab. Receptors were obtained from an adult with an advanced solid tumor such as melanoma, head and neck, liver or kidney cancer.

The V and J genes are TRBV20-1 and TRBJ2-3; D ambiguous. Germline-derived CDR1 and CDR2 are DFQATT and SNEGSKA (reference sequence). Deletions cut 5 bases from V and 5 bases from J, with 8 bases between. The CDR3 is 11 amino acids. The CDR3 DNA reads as TGCAGTGCTCCCTTGGGAGATACGCAGTATTTT. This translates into CSAPLGDTQYF.

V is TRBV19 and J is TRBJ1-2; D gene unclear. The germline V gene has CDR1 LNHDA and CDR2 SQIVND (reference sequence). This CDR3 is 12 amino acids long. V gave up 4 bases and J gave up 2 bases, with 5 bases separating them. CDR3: CASSSGNYGYTF. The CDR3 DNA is TGTGCCAGTAGTAGCGGGAACTATGGCTACACCTTC.

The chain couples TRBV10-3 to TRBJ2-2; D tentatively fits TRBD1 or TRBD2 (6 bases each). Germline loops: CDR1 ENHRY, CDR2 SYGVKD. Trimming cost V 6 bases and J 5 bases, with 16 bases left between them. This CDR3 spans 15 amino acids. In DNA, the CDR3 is TGTGCCATCAGCCCCGAGGGGGGATATACCGGGGAGCTGTTTTTT. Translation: CAISPEGGYTGELFF.

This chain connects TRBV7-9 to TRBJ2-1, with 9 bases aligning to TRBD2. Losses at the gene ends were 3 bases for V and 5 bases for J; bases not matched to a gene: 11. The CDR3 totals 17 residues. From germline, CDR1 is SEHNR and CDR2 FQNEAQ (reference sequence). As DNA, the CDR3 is TGTGCCAGCAGCTTGTTTAGCGGGAGTCGGACTGACAATGAGCAGTTCTTC. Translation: CASSLFSGSRTDNEQFF. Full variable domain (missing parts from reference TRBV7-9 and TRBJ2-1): DTGVSQNPRHKITKRGQNVTFRCDPISEHNRLYWYRQTLGQGPEFLTYFQNEAQLEKSRLLSDRFSAERPKGSFSTLEIQRTEQGDSAMYLCASSLFSGSRTDNEQFFGPGTRLTVL.

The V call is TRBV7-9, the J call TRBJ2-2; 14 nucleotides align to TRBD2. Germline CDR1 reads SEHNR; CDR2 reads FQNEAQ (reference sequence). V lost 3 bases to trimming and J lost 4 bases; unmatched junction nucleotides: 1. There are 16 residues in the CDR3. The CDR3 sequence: CASSFGLAGGTGELFF. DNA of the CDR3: TGTGCCAGCAGCTTCGGACTAGCGGGAGGCACCGGGGAGCTGTTTTTT.

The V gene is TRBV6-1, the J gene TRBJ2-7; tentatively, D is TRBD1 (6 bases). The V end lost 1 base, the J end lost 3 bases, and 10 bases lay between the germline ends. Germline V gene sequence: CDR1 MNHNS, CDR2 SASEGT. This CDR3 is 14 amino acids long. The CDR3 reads CASSEGQGLYEQYF. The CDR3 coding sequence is TGTGCCAGCAGTGAAGGGCAGGGGCTCTACGAGCAGTACTTC.

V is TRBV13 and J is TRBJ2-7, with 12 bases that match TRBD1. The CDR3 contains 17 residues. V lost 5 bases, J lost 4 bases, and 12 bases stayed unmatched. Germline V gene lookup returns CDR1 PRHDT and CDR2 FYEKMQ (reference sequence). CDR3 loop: CASSNRDRGLSAYEQYF. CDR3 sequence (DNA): TGTGCCAGCAGCAACCGGGACAGGGGGCTTTCTGCATACGAGCAGTACTTC.

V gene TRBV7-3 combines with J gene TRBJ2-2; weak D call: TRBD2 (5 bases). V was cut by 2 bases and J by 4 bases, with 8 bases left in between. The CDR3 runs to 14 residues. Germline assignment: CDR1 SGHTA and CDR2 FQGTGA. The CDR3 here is CASSLLGGTGELFF. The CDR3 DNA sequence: TGTGCCAGCAGCTTACTCGGAGGCACCGGGGAGCTGTTTTTT.

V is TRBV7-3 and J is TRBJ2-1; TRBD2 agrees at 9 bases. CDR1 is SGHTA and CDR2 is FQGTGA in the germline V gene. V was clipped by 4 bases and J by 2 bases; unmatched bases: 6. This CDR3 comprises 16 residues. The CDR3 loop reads CASSWQAGGAYNEQFF. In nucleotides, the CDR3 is TGTGCCAGCAGCTGGCAGGCGGGAGGGGCCTACAATGAGCAGTTCTTC. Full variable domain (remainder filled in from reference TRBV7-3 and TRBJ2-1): GAGVSQTPSNKVTEKGKYVELRCDPISGHTALYWYRQSLGQGPEFLIYFQGTGAADDSGLPNDRFFAVRPEGSVSTLKIQRTERGDSAVYLCASSWQAGGAYNEQFFGPGTRLTVL.

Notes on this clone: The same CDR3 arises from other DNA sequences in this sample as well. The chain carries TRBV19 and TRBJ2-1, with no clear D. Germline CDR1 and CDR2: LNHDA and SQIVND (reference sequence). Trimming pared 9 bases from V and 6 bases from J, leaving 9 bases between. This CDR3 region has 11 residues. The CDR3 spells CASWSGNEQFF. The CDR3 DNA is TGTGCCAGCTGGTCGGGCAATGAGCAGTTCTTC. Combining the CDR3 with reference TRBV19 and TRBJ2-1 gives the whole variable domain DGGITQSPKYLFRKEGQNVTLSCEQNLNHDAMYWYRQDPGQGLRLIYYSQIVNDFQKGDIAEGYSVSREKKESFPLTVTSAQKNPTAFYLCASWSGNEQFFGPGTRLTVL.

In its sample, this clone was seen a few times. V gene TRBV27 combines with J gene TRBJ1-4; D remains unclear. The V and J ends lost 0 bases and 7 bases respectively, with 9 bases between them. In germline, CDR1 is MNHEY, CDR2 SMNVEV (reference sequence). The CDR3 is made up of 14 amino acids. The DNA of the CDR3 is TGTGCCAGCAGTTTATCCTACCGTGCTGAAAAACTGTTTTTT. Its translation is CASSLSYRAEKLFF.

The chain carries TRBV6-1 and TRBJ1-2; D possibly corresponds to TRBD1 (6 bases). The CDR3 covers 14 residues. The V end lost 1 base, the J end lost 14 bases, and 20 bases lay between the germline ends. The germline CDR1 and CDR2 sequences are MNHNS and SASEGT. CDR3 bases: TGTGCCAGCAGTGAAGGTTTGGGGGGCGCGTTATTGACCTTC. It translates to CASSEGLGGALLTF.

CDR3 in amino acids: CASSWDRLEQYF. CDR3 bases: TGTGCCAGCAGTTGGGACCGGCTCGAGCAGTACTTC. V usage is TRBV28 and J usage is TRBJ2-7; D might be TRBD1 or TRBD2, each matching 5 bases. Between the trimmed V and J ends, which lost 4 bases and 6 bases, there was a span of 10 bases. Looked up from germline, CDR1 is MDHEN and CDR2 is SYDVKM. The CDR3 sequence is 12 residues long. The complete variable domain, with remaining parts taken from reference TRBV28 and TRBJ2-7, reads DVKVTQSSRYLVKRTGEKVFLECVQDMDHENMFWYRQDPGLGLRLIYFSYDVKMKEKGDIPEGYSVSREKKERFSLILESASTNQTSMYLCASSWDRLEQYFGPGTRLTVT.

CDR3 DNA sequence: TGTGCCAGCATCGAGGGGAGCACAGATACGCAGTATTTT. It yields the protein CASIEGSTDTQYF. The chain has TRBV27 and TRBJ2-3, with D perhaps matching TRBD1 or TRBD2 (5 bases each). CDR3 length: 13 amino acids. Trimming stripped 7 bases from V and 0 bases from J, with 8 bases between. In germline, CDR1 is MNHEY, CDR2 SMNVEV (reference sequence).

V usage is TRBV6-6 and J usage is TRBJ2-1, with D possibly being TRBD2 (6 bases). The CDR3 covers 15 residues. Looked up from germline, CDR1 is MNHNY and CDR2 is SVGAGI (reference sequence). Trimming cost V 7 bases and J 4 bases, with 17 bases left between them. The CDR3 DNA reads TGTGCCAGCAAAATAGAAATAGCGGATTACAATGAGCAGTTCTTC. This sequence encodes CASKIEIADYNEQFF.

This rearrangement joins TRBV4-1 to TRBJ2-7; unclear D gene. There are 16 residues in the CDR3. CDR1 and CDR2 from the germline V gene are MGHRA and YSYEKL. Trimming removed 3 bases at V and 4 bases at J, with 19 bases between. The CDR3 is CASSQQLDLARYEQYF. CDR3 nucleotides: TGCGCCAGCAGCCAGCAGCTCGACCTCGCCAGGTACGAGCAGTACTTC.

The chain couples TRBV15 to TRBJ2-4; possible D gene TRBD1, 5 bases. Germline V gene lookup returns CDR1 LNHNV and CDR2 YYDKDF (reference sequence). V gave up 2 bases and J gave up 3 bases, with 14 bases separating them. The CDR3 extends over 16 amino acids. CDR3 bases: TGTGCCACCAGCAGACAGGGCGAAGGAGACAAAAACATTCAGTACTTC. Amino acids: CATSRQGEGDKNIQYF.

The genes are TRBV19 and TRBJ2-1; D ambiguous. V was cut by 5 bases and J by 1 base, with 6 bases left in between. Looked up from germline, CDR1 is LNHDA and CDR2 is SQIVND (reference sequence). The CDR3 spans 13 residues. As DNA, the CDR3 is TGTGCCAGTAGTGCTACATCCTACAATGAGCAGTTCTTC. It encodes CASSATSYNEQFF.

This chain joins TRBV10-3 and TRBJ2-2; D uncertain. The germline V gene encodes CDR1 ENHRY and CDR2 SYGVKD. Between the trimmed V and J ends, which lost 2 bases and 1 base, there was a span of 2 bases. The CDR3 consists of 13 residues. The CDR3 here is CAISEENTGELFF. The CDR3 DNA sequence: TGTGCCATCAGTGAGGAGAACACCGGGGAGCTGTTTTTT.

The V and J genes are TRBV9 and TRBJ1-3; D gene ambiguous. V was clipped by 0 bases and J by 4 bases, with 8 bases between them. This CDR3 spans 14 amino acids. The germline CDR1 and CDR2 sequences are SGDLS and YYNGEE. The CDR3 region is CASSVGERGNTIYF. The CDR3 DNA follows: TGTGCCAGCAGCGTAGGGGAACGGGGAAACACCATATATTTT.

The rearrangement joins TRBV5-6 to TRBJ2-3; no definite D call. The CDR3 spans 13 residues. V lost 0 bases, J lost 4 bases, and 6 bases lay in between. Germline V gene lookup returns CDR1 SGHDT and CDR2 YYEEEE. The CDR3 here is CASSLGSADTQYF. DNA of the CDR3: TGTGCCAGCAGCTTGGGTTCTGCAGATACGCAGTATTTT.